This T cell receptor (beta chain) was recorded in a study of cytomegalovirus exposure and HLA in healthy donors. The sample holds one count of this clone. Profiled with immunoSEQ multiplex PCR; TCRdb holds only in-frame clones, not every one. This table holds around 160,000 clones, almost 85% found once. V gave up 4 bases and J gave up 2 bases; unmatched junction bases: 6. There are 15 residues in the CDR3. The germline CDR1 and CDR2 sequences are SGHAT and FQDESV (reference sequence). The sample consisted of PBMCs. The sequence derives from a man aged 25 to 40 in good health and CMV-seropositive. This chain uses TRBV11-1 with TRBJ2-3; 7 positions match TRBD1. CDR3 DNA sequence: TGTGCCAGCAGCTACACAGGGGCCTCCACAGATACGCAGTATTTT. Its protein product is CASSYTGASTDTQYF. The full variable domain, its missing parts supplied by reference TRBV11-1 and TRBJ2-3, is EAEVAQSPRYKITEKSQAVAFWCDPISGHATLYWYRQILGQGPELLVQFQDESVVDDSQLPKDRFSAERLKGVDSTLKIQPAELGDSAMYLCASSYTGASTDTQYFGPGTRLTVL.